One sample yielded the 30 T cell receptor beta chains listed below, sequenced in a study of cytomegalovirus exposure and HLA in healthy donors. Amplification used 60 Vbeta primers and 13 Jbeta primers. Libraries were prepared by immunoSEQ multiplex PCR; TCRdb keeps only in-frame clonotypes and omits some of them. Here the sample spans approximately 150,000 clones, approximately 67% being singletons. The sequenced sample consisted of PBMCs. These receptors were collected from a woman under 30 in good health and CMV-seropositive.

V and J are TRBV10-3 and TRBJ1-2, with D perhaps matching TRBD1 (5 bases). Trimming removed 6 bases at V and 5 bases at J, with 10 bases between. This CDR3 has 12 amino acids. Germline V gene data show CDR1 as ENHRY and CDR2 as SYGVKD. The CDR3 DNA reads TGTGCCATCAGCCCCGACAGTTATGGCTACACCTTC. Its protein product is CAISPDSYGYTF.

This chain connects TRBV11-2 to TRBJ2-1; D might be TRBD1 (6 bases). Germline CDR1 SGHAT, CDR2 FQNNGV. Trimming took off 6 bases at V and 6 bases at J, with 12 bases between the two ends. The CDR3 is made up of 13 amino acids. The CDR3 DNA sequence: TGTGCCAGCAGTTTGACAGGAATCAATGAGCAGTTCTTC. This encodes CASSLTGINEQFF. Filled out from reference TRBV11-2 and TRBJ2-1, the complete variable domain reads EAGVAQSPRYKIIEKRQSVAFWCNPISGHATLYWYQQILGQGPKLLIQFQNNGVVDDSQLPKDRFSAERLKGVDSTLKIQPAKLEDSAVYLCASSLTGINEQFFGPGTRLTVL.

V is TRBV6-5 and J is TRBJ2-7; 9 nucleotides align to TRBD1. Germline assignment: CDR1 MNHEY and CDR2 SVGAGI. This CDR3 has 14 amino acids. The trim removed 2 bases at V and 2 bases at J, leaving 1 base unmatched. Here the CDR3 DNA reads TGTGCCAGCAGTTACCGGACAGGGGCCTACGAGCAGTACTTC. Translation: CASSYRTGAYEQYF.

The rearrangement links TRBV7-9 to TRBJ1-1; 8 bases fit TRBD1. The CDR3 has 16 amino acids. Germline loops: CDR1 SEHNR, CDR2 FQNEAQ (reference sequence). Trimming removed 3 bases from V and 7 bases from J; junction bases left unmatched: 13. The CDR3 region is CASSFDRGRLGGEAFF. The CDR3 bases are TGTGCCAGCAGCTTCGACAGGGGACGACTGGGGGGTGAAGCTTTCTTT.

This chain links TRBV19 with TRBJ1-1; 8 bases align to TRBD1. Germline V gives CDR1 LNHDA, CDR2 SQIVND (reference sequence). The CDR3 runs 16 residues. The V gene end was trimmed by 5 bases and the J gene end by 0 bases; junction bases not matched to a gene: 8. The CDR3 reads CASSLRTGRMNTEAFF. The CDR3 nucleotides read TGTGCCAGTAGTCTCCGGACAGGGCGGATGAACACTGAAGCTTTCTTT.

This chain links TRBV7-6 with TRBJ2-7; D might be TRBD2 (6 bases). The CDR3 loop spans 15 amino acids. CDR1 is SGHVS and CDR2 is FNYEAQ in the germline V gene. V was pared by 3 bases and J by 5 bases, with 17 bases between. The CDR3 DNA reads TGTGCCAGCAGCTTCACGCCCGGGAGCTTCCACGAGCAGTACTTC. It encodes CASSFTPGSFHEQYF.

The chain links TRBV11-3 to TRBJ2-7; 10 nucleotides line up with TRBD1. The CDR3 spans 14 residues. Germline loops: CDR1 SGHNT, CDR2 YENEEA. V was clipped by 4 bases and J by 3 bases; unmatched bases: 3. CDR3 bases: TGTGCCAGCAGCTCCCGGACAGGGGGCTACGAGCAGTACTTC. Amino acid sequence: CASSSRTGGYEQYF.

A remark on this clone: The junction differs from germline at one of its ends, possibly a read error. This chain uses TRBV27 with TRBJ1-2; maybe TRBD1 (6 bases). CDR1 and CDR2 from the germline V gene are MNHEY and SMNVEV (reference sequence). The CDR3 spans 14 residues. In DNA form, the CDR3 reads TGTGCCAGCAGTTTATCGTTCGAGGGGGTCCCCATCTACTTC. Encoded protein: CASSLSFEGVPIYF.

This clone was observed once. V is TRBV29-1 and J is TRBJ2-1; 7 positions match TRBD1. CDR1 and CDR2 (germline): SQVTM, ANQGSEA. The CDR3 runs to 14 residues. J was trimmed by 5 bases and V by 3 bases; bases with no gene match: 7. The CDR3 sequence is CSVEYRGHDNEQFF. CDR3 bases: TGCAGCGTTGAGTACAGGGGACACGACAATGAGCAGTTCTTC.

V gene TRBV7-3 combines with J gene TRBJ1-4; D gene ambiguous. CDR3 size: 13 residues. The ends were cut back, 5 bases at V and 5 bases at J, with 9 bases in the middle. Germline V gene data show CDR1 as SGHTA and CDR2 as FQGTGA. CDR3 amino acids: CASSRTENEKLFF. The CDR3 region has the DNA TGTGCCAGCAGCCGAACAGAGAATGAAAAACTGTTTTTT.

The chain uses TRBV6-5 and TRBJ1-5; the D gene is possibly TRBD1 (6 bases). CDR3 length: 13 residues. Germline V gene data show CDR1 as MNHEY and CDR2 as SVGAGI. V was trimmed by 4 bases and J by 2 bases, leaving 6 bases between them. CDR3 in DNA: TGTGCCAGCAGTTCAGGGGGCAATCAGCCCCAGCATTTT. It translates to CASSSGGNQPQHF.

V is TRBV15 and J is TRBJ2-7; the D gene is possibly TRBD1 (5 bases). The CDR3 consists of 15 residues. Trimming removed 0 bases from V and 1 base from J, with 10 bases in between. Germline V gene data show CDR1 as LNHNV and CDR2 as YYDKDF (reference sequence). The CDR3 nucleotides are TGTGCCACCAGCAGAGATCCAGACAGATCCTACGAGCAGTACTTC. This sequence encodes CATSRDPDRSYEQYF.

This sequence joins TRBV6-5 and TRBJ2-5; 11 positions match TRBD2. The last part of the DNA fits TRBJ2-7 better; the J call may be wrong. CDR3 length: 16 residues. Germline V gene data show CDR1 as MNHEY and CDR2 as SVGAGI. CDR3 protein: CASSYSIAGGPYEQYF. For the CDR3, the DNA is TGTGCCAGCAGTTACTCGATAGCGGGAGGGCCCTACGAGCAGTACTTC.

The chain uses TRBV30 and TRBJ2-5; D is uncertain. Germline lookup yields CDR1 GTSNPN and CDR2 SVGIG (reference sequence). The CDR3 sequence is 12 residues long. Trimming removed 2 bases from V and 2 bases from J, with 6 bases in between. As DNA, the CDR3 is TGTGCCTGGAGTCCCGGTCAAGAGACCCAGTACTTC. Amino acids: CAWSPGQETQYF.

This sequence joins TRBV9 and TRBJ2-1; TRBD1 is a possible D gene (6 bases). Trimming pared 0 bases from V and 12 bases from J, leaving 16 bases between. The CDR3 is 14 residues long. CDR1 is SGDLS and CDR2 is YYNGEE in the germline V gene. CDR3 in amino acids: CASSVGGQQFGQFF. The CDR3 DNA is TGTGCCAGCAGCGTAGGGGGACAACAATTCGGGCAGTTCTTC.

This clone was seen more than once but under ten times. Other DNA sequences in the sample encode the same CDR3. This chain joins TRBV20-1 and TRBJ1-4; D perhaps matches TRBD1 (5 bases). The length of the CDR3 is 11 residues. Germline CDR1 reads DFQATT; CDR2 reads SNEGSKA (reference sequence). Trimming cost V 7 bases and J 7 bases, with 10 bases left between them. Written as DNA, the CDR3 is TGCAGTGTCCCAAGGGGTGAAAAACTGTTTTTT. It translates to CSVPRGEKLFF.

The chain employs TRBV25-1 and TRBJ1-1, with D unclear. Trimming shortened V by 3 bases and J by 5 bases, and 10 bases separated the two germline ends. Germline CDR1 is MGHDK and CDR2 is SYGVNS. The CDR3 covers 13 residues. In DNA form, the CDR3 reads TGTGCCAGCAGTGAGGCGACGGGAACTGAAGCTTTCTTT. As protein: CASSEATGTEAFF.

The chain couples TRBV5-1 to TRBJ1-4; 7 positions agree with TRBD1. Germline CDR1 and CDR2: SGHRS and YFSETQ. The CDR3 is 15 residues long. V trimming: 7 bases; J trimming: 8 bases; junction bases outside the gene matches: 14. CDR3 coding DNA: TGCGCCAGCCGCCGGGGGGGGACAGACCAAGAAAAACTGTTTTTT. Translating it yields CASRRGGTDQEKLFF.

This clone turned up a few times. The chain is built from TRBV27 and TRBJ2-7; 7 bases are a match to TRBD1. The germline CDR1 and CDR2 sequences are MNHEY and SMNVEV (reference sequence). Unmatched junction bases numbered 6, after V lost 5 bases and J lost 5 bases. The CDR3 runs 13 residues. In nucleotides, the CDR3 is TGTGCCAGCAGTCAACACGACAGGGACGAGCAGTACTTC. The encoded protein is CASSQHDRDEQYF.

J is TRBJ1-2 and V is TRBV6-5; 11 nucleotides line up with TRBD1. The CDR3 is made up of 14 amino acids. Germline-derived CDR1 and CDR2 are MNHEY and SVGAGI. V shed 6 bases and J 7 bases; nucleotides not matched to a gene: 7. The CDR3 protein is CASRTGTGGGGYTF. The CDR3 bases are TGTGCCAGCAGAACCGGGACAGGGGGAGGTGGCTACACCTTC.

The chain has TRBV19 and TRBJ2-7; D is uncertain. Looked up from germline, CDR1 is LNHDA and CDR2 is SQIVND (reference sequence). This CDR3 region has 14 residues. V lost 0 bases and J 5 bases, leaving 11 bases between the germline ends. The CDR3 DNA sequence: TGTGCCAGTAGTATAGATCTGAGGAGCGACGAGCAGTACTTC. It encodes CASSIDLRSDEQYF.

This clone was seen a few times. The chain joins TRBV5-1 to TRBJ1-6; TRBD1 agrees at 8 bases. The germline CDR1 and CDR2 sequences are SGHRS and YFSETQ. CDR3 size: 16 residues. The V and J ends lost 4 bases and 14 bases, in that order; junction bases with no gene match: 17. The CDR3 DNA is TGCGCCAGCAGCACAGGACAGGGCCTCCCTGCAGCCTCCCTCCACTTT. Translation: CASSTGQGLPAASLHF. Based on the CDR3 plus reference TRBV5-1 and TRBJ1-6, the full variable domain is KAGVTQTPRYLIKTRGQQVTLSCSPISGHRSVSWYQQTPGQGLQFLFEYFSETQRNKGNFPGRFSGRQFSNSRSEMNVSTLELGDSALYLCASSTGQGLPAASLHFGNGTRLTVT.

The genes are TRBV29-1 and TRBJ2-1; 7 bases agree with TRBD2. J lost 0 bases, V lost 1 base, and 9 bases had no gene match. The germline CDR1 and CDR2 sequences are SQVTM and ANQGSEA. CDR3 length equals 17 residues. CDR3 DNA: TGCAGCGTTGAAGCCCCCTGGTGGGAGGGCTCCTACAATGAGCAGTTCTTC. It specifies CSVEAPWWEGSYNEQFF.

The chain couples TRBV7-9 to TRBJ1-2; D unclear. The CDR3 contains 11 residues. The V end was cut by 7 bases, the J end by 5 bases, with 8 bases between. CDR1 and CDR2 from the germline V gene are SEHNR and FQNEAQ (reference sequence). The CDR3 is CASTSQYGYTF. For the CDR3, the DNA is TGTGCCAGCACTTCCCAGTATGGCTACACCTTC.

J is TRBJ1-1 and V is TRBV7-9, with D possibly matching TRBD1 (6 bases). The CDR3 length is 15 residues. Germline loops: CDR1 SEHNR, CDR2 FQNEAQ (reference sequence). Trimming shortened V by 5 bases and J by 1 base, and 14 bases separated the two germline ends. The CDR3 nucleotides are TGTGCCAGCAGCCCAAGGGACATCGGGAACACTGAAGCTTTCTTT. It is translated as CASSPRDIGNTEAFF. Based on the CDR3 plus reference TRBV7-9 and TRBJ1-1, the full variable domain is DTGVSQNPRHKITKRGQNVTFRCDPISEHNRLYWYRQTLGQGPEFLTYFQNEAQLEKSRLLSDRFSAERPKGSFSTLEIQRTEQGDSAMYLCASSPRDIGNTEAFFGQGTRLTVV.

The chain uses TRBV5-6 and TRBJ2-6; a possible D gene is TRBD1 (5 bases). The CDR3 length is 16 residues. Trimming shortened V by 3 bases and J by 0 bases, and 10 bases separated the two germline ends. Germline CDR1 is SGHDT and CDR2 is YYEEEE. CDR3 amino acids: CASSSGWRSGANVLTF. The DNA of the CDR3 is TGTGCCAGCAGCTCAGGGTGGCGCTCTGGGGCCAACGTCCTGACTTTC.

This clone was seen a single time. V and J are TRBV27 and TRBJ1-2; 7 bases align to TRBD1. CDR3 size: 18 residues. The V gene end was trimmed by 4 bases and the J gene end by 1 base; junction bases not matched to a gene: 15. The germline CDR1 and CDR2 sequences are MNHEY and SMNVEV (reference sequence). The CDR3 DNA reads as TGTGCCAGCAGTTCTATAGGGACAGAGGATTTGGATAACTATGGCTACACCTTC. Translation gives CASSSIGTEDLDNYGYTF.

The chain has TRBV18 and TRBJ1-1; possible D gene TRBD1, 6 bases. V shed 8 bases and J shed 0 bases, with 16 bases lying between them. CDR3 length: 15 amino acids. Germline CDR1 KGHSH, CDR2 LQKENI. The chain's CDR3 is CASRKPTGLNTEAFF. The CDR3, as DNA: TGTGCCAGCCGAAAGCCGACAGGCTTGAACACTGAAGCTTTCTTT.

The chain couples TRBV5-1 to TRBJ2-6; D unresolved. The length of the CDR3 is 15 residues. Trimming removed 0 bases from V and 0 bases from J, with 4 bases in between. The germline V gene has CDR1 SGHRS and CDR2 YFSETQ. The CDR3 loop reads CASSLGSSGANVLTF. The DNA of the CDR3 is TGCGCCAGCAGCTTGGGGAGCTCTGGGGCCAACGTCCTGACTTTC.

This clone came up a few times. The chain carries TRBV10-3 and TRBJ1-5, with a weak D call TRBD1 (6 bases). CDR3 length equals 15 residues. CDR1 is ENHRY, CDR2 SYGVKD, per germline. Between the trimmed V and J ends, which lost 4 bases and 2 bases, there was a span of 12 bases. This CDR3 reads CAISATGSRNQPQHF. The CDR3 coding sequence is TGTGCCATCAGTGCGACAGGATCGCGCAATCAGCCCCAGCATTTT.